This TCR beta chain was profiled in a study of shared clonotypes between healthy human individuals. The ends lost 3 bases at V and 5 bases at J; junction bases unmatched: 9. The CDR3 runs 16 residues. The V gene's germline CDR1 is KGHSH and CDR2 LQKENI. The data were produced by immunoSEQ multiplex PCR, yet TCRdb's version contains in-frame clones alone and is incomplete. The sample yields roughly 1,000,000 clones, around 82% seen once. The rearrangement uses TRBV18 and TRBJ2-3, with 9 bases identical to TRBD1. This clonotype was sampled from a man between 18 and 35 years old in good health. Some clones in this sample may be carry-over from other donors' samples. The source material was memory CD4+ T cells from PBMCs. Regarding subset: CD45RA-negative fraction. CDR3 sequence reads: CASSPKGQGGIDTQYF. CDR3 coding DNA: TGTGCCAGCTCACCGAAGGGACAGGGTGGTATAGATACGCAGTATTTT.